These 3 T cell receptor beta chains share one sample of origin, sequenced in a study of blood T cells in healthy people across ages. A second roughly 7 to 11 cycle PCR used barcoded and J-beta primers. TCRdb re-called the 5' RACE reads through MiXCR, storing one row per CDR3 protein. The table has 500,000 to 600,000 distinct CDR3 sequences, 25% to 30% seen once. The sequencing input was blood. Every receptor here comes from a woman between 65 and 79 years old in good health.

The chain links TRBV9 to TRBJ2-7, with 7 bases lining up with TRBD2. Germline lookup yields CDR1 SGDLS and CDR2 YYNGEE. J gave up 5 bases and V 3 bases, and 5 bases lay outside the gene matches. CDR3 length equals 13 residues. In DNA, the CDR3 is TGTGCCAGCAGCGCGGAACTAGCGAACGAGCAGTACTTC. Its protein is CASSAELANEQYF. The full variable domain, rest sourced from reference TRBV9 and TRBJ2-7, is DSGVTQTPKHLITATGQRVTLRCSPRSGDLSVYWYQQSLDQGLQFLIQYYNGEERAKGNILERFSAQQFPDLHSELNLSSLELGDSALYFCASSAELANEQYFGPGTRLTVT.

V is TRBV2 and J is TRBJ1-6, with TRBD1 as a possible D gene (5 bases). In germline, CDR1 is SNHLY, CDR2 FYNNEI. V lost 5 bases and J lost 8, with 16 bases in between. The CDR3 has 15 amino acids. CDR3 sequence reads: CASSRDRQLDSPLHF. The CDR3 nucleotides are TGTGCCAGCAGTCGTGACAGACAACTCGATTCACCCCTCCACTTT.

In this sample, this clonotype turned up a few times. Written as DNA, the CDR3 is TGCGCCAGCAGCTTGGACTGGGGGCTGCACACTGAAGCTTTCTTT. Its protein product is CASSLDWGLHTEAFF. The gene calls are TRBV5-1 and TRBJ1-1, with D maybe TRBD1 (6 bases). The germline V gene encodes CDR1 SGHRS and CDR2 YFSETQ. This CDR3 is built from 15 residues. V dropped 0 bases and J dropped 3 bases, with 12 bases sitting between them.